These 6 T cell receptor beta chains came from one sample sequenced in a study of blood T cell repertoires in COVID-19. Measured with immunoSEQ multiplex PCR; TCRdb has only the in-frame clones, and not every one. The sample carries 75,000 to 95,000 clones, 75% to 85% recorded once. The sample consisted of peripheral blood. The receptors shown here come from a woman older than 75 with active or convalescent COVID-19.

Written as DNA, the CDR3 is TGTGCCAGCAGCAACACAGGGGGCGGAATGACTTATGGCTACACCTTC. Translating gives CASSNTGGGMTYGYTF. V gene TRBV9 combines with J gene TRBJ1-2, with TRBD1 matching over 9 bases. The CDR3 has 16 amino acids. V lost 4 bases and J lost 5; bases outside the gene matches: 12. CDR1 SGDLS and CDR2 YYNGEE come from the germline V gene.

The chain carries TRBV2 and TRBJ2-1, with 7 positions matching TRBD1. The length of the CDR3 is 15 residues. Trimming cost V 1 base and J 6 bases; bases outside gene matches: 6. CDR1 is SNHLY, CDR2 FYNNEI, per germline. The CDR3 bases are TGTGCCAGCAGTGAAGAGGACAGGCGAGGCAATGAGCAGTTCTTC. Protein sequence: CASSEEDRRGNEQFF.

This chain uses TRBV2 with TRBJ2-6; D uncertain. The germline CDR1 and CDR2 sequences are SNHLY and FYNNEI. The length of the CDR3 is 15 residues. The V end lost 5 bases, the J end lost 4 bases, and 12 bases lay between the germline ends. The CDR3 coding sequence is TGTGCCAGCAGTCGTTTAGAGCCCGGGGCCAACGTCCTGACTTTC. Its translation is CASSRLEPGANVLTF.

For this clone: One junction end disagrees with the germline gene, perhaps due to a read error. The V and J genes are TRBV14 and TRBJ2-1; D is perhaps TRBD2 (6 bases). Germline values: CDR1 SGHDN, CDR2 FVKESK. The CDR3 has 12 residues. The CDR3 DNA sequence: TGTGCCAGCAGCCAAGTTGGGACGGGAGAGATCTTC. Translated, it gives CASSQVGTGEIF.

The chain links TRBV7-8 to TRBJ1-6; tentative D call: TRBD1 (5 bases). This CDR3 spans 16 amino acids. V dropped 3 bases and J dropped 3 bases, with 12 bases sitting between them. Germline values: CDR1 SGHVS, CDR2 FQNEAQ. The CDR3 sequence is CASSLGQGFYNSPLHF. CDR3 DNA sequence: TGTGCCAGCAGCTTGGGCCAGGGCTTCTATAATTCACCCCTCCACTTT. The complete variable domain, with remaining parts taken from reference TRBV7-8 and TRBJ1-6, reads GAGVSQSPRYKVAKRGQDVALRCDPISGHVSLFWYQQALGQGPEFLTYFQNEAQLDKSGLPSDRFFAERPEGSVSTLKIQRTQQEDSAVYLCASSLGQGFYNSPLHFGNGTRLTVT.

The chain uses TRBV10-2 and TRBJ2-7; a possible D gene is TRBD2 (6 bases). The V and J ends lost 4 bases and 0 bases respectively, with 10 bases between them. The CDR3 covers 14 residues. Looked up from germline, CDR1 is WSHSY and CDR2 is SAAADI. CDR3 in DNA: TGCGCCAGCAGTGGGGGGGATTACTCCTACGAGCAGTACTTC. Protein product: CASSGGDYSYEQYF.